A selection of T cell receptor beta chains follows, all from one sample in a study of T cell responses to AZD1222 COVID-19 vaccine. The repertoire was sequenced with immunoSEQ multiplex PCR; TCRdb's copy has only in-frame clones and lacks some. The repertoire holds approximately 150,000 clones, with roughly nine tenths as singletons. The sequencing used peripheral blood, collected on day 0 of AZD1222 vaccination. These receptors were taken from an adult in good health. Each CDR3 is given with its conserved first and last residue. D genes are given only for firm matches. The listing skips clone size in some rows; elsewhere it reads once, few, many or a size class.

J gene: TRBJ1-2
clone size: .
V gene: TRBV3-1/TRBV3-2
D gene: TRBD1
CDR3 protein: CASSPEGRTGASYGYTF
CDR3 DNA: TGTGCCAGCAGCCCGGAGGGGAGGACAGGAGCTTCCTATGGCTACACCTTC

J gene: TRBJ1-6
clone size: .
V gene: TRBV6-4
D gene: TRBD1
CDR3 protein: CASSVDREFSNSPLHF
CDR3 DNA: TGTGCCAGCAGCGTAGACAGGGAATTTAGTAATTCACCCCTCCACTTT

J gene: TRBJ2-2
clone size: .
V gene: TRBV24-1
D gene: TRBD1
CDR3 protein: CATSDSQVRDRFTGELFF
CDR3 DNA: TGTGCCACCAGTGATTCCCAGGTCCGGGACAGATTCACCGGGGAGCTGTTTTTT

J gene: TRBJ1-2
clone size: .
V gene: TRBV6-6
D gene: .
CDR3 protein: CASSYPTVDRSYGYTF
CDR3 DNA: TGTGCCAGCAGTTACCCTACCGTCGACAGGTCCTATGGCTACACCTTC

J gene: TRBJ1-4
clone size: once
V gene: TRBV28
D gene: .
CDR3 protein: CASSSPSTGHSNEKLFF
CDR3 DNA: TGTGCCAGCAGTTCACCCTCAACAGGCCACTCTAATGAAAAACTGTTTTTT

J gene: TRBJ1-2
clone size: few
V gene: TRBV6-4
D gene: .
CDR3 protein: CASSTEAGASGIYGYTF
CDR3 DNA: TGTGCCAGCAGTACAGAGGCCGGGGCGTCGGGGATTTATGGCTACACCTTC

J gene: TRBJ1-6
clone size: .
V gene: TRBV7-3
D gene: TRBD1
CDR3 protein: CASSSGTGLMAPLHF
CDR3 DNA: TGTGCCAGCAGCTCCGGGACAGGGCTCATGGCGCCCCTCCACTTT

J gene: TRBJ1-1
clone size: once
V gene: TRBV30
D gene: TRBD1
CDR3 protein: CAWGQGARTEAFF
CDR3 DNA: TGTGCCTGGGGTCAGGGGGCAAGGACTGAAGCTTTCTTT

J gene: TRBJ1-2
clone size: .
V gene: TRBV6-2/TRBV6-3
D gene: .
CDR3 protein: CASSWESYGYTF
CDR3 DNA: TGTGCCAGCAGTTGGGAAAGCTATGGCTACACCTTC

J gene: TRBJ1-1
clone size: .
V gene: TRBV30
D gene: .
CDR3 protein: CAWREDPSWGTEAFF
CDR3 DNA: TGTGCCTGGAGGGAAGACCCGTCCTGGGGCACTGAAGCTTTCTTT

J gene: TRBJ1-5
clone size: .
V gene: TRBV7-8
D gene: TRBD1
CDR3 protein: CASSQDRGVFQPQHF
CDR3 DNA: TGTGCCAGCAGCCAAGACAGGGGGGTTTTTCAGCCCCAGCATTTT

J gene: TRBJ2-2
clone size: once
V gene: TRBV28
D gene: TRBD2
CDR3 protein: CASSSLAGGPGTGELFF
CDR3 DNA: TGTGCCAGCAGTTCTCTAGCGGGAGGGCCGGGTACCGGGGAGCTGTTTTTT

J gene: TRBJ2-3
clone size: .
V gene: TRBV10-3
D gene: TRBD1
CDR3 protein: CAISERAGTGITDTQYF
CDR3 DNA: TGTGCCATCAGTGAGAGAGCCGGGACAGGGATTACAGATACGCAGTATTTT

J gene: TRBJ1-1
clone size: few
V gene: TRBV2
D gene: .
CDR3 protein: CASSEEGNTEAFF
CDR3 DNA: TGTGCCAGCAGTGAGGAGGGGAACACTGAAGCTTTCTTT

J gene: TRBJ1-6
clone size: .
V gene: TRBV4-2
D gene: .
CDR3 protein: CASSQDVTFYNSPLHF
CDR3 DNA: TGTGCCAGCAGCCAAGATGTGACTTTCTATAATTCACCCCTCCACTTT

J gene: TRBJ1-5
clone size: .
V gene: TRBV27
D gene: TRBD1
CDR3 protein: CASSRGTGSNQPQHF
CDR3 DNA: TGTGCCAGCAGTAGGGGGACAGGGTCTAATCAGCCCCAGCATTTT

J gene: TRBJ1-1
clone size: .
V gene: TRBV10-3
D gene: TRBD1
CDR3 protein: CAISARDREFDTEAFF
CDR3 DNA: TGTGCCATCAGTGCACGGGACAGGGAATTCGACACTGAAGCTTTCTTT

J gene: TRBJ2-6
clone size: .
V gene: TRBV5-4
D gene: .
CDR3 protein: CASSLGQRISGANVLTF
CDR3 DNA: TGTGCCAGCAGCTTAGGTCAGCGAATCTCTGGGGCCAACGTCCTGACTTTC

J gene: TRBJ1-2
clone size: .
V gene: TRBV28
D gene: .
CDR3 protein: CASSLRIRAMGYTF
CDR3 DNA: TGTGCCAGCAGTTTAAGAATCAGGGCTATGGGCTACACCTTC

J gene: TRBJ2-1
clone size: once
V gene: TRBV5-6
D gene: .
CDR3 protein: CASSLMFSYNEQFF
CDR3 DNA: TGTGCCAGCAGCTTGATGTTCTCCTACAATGAGCAGTTCTTC

J gene: TRBJ1-1
clone size: .
V gene: TRBV7-3
D gene: TRBD1
CDR3 protein: CASSLEGVGQYNAEAFF
CDR3 DNA: TGTGCCAGCAGCTTGGAGGGGGTGGGACAGTATAACGCTGAAGCTTTCTTT

J gene: TRBJ2-1
clone size: .
V gene: TRBV11-3
D gene: TRBD2
CDR3 protein: CASSPTSRGPRGDEQFF
CDR3 DNA: TGTGCCAGCAGCCCGACGAGTCGGGGCCCGCGGGGGGATGAGCAGTTCTTC

J gene: TRBJ2-3
clone size: .
V gene: TRBV11-2
D gene: TRBD2
CDR3 protein: CASSSGLAGGTDTQYF
CDR3 DNA: TGTGCCAGCAGCAGCGGACTAGCGGGGGGCACAGATACGCAGTATTTT

J gene: TRBJ2-7
clone size: once
V gene: TRBV28
D gene: .
CDR3 protein: CASISFIGSYEQYF
CDR3 DNA: TGTGCCAGTATAAGTTTTATTGGCTCCTACGAGCAGTACTTC

J gene: TRBJ2-5
clone size: .
V gene: TRBV5-1
D gene: .
CDR3 protein: CASSRDFSETQYF
CDR3 DNA: TGCGCCAGCAGCCGGGACTTTTCCGAGACCCAGTACTTC